This TCR beta chain stems from a study of OX40 agonist ivuxolimab in advanced cancers. Study information: Every 2 weeks, patients got intravenous ivuxolimab at one of six dose levels (0.01-10 mg/kg). It was permissible to have had prior anti-PD-1, anti-PD-L1 or anti-CTLA-4 therapy, and around 43% had some. Two cutaneous melanoma patients and one hepatocellular carcinoma patient, three in all, had partial responses.

Assay used: immunoSEQ multiplex PCR; TCRdb lists only in-frame clones, some missing. The table shows approximately 49,000 clones, with about 81% occurring only once. Germline V gene sequence: CDR1 MNHEY, CDR2 SMNVEV (reference sequence). The CDR3 loop spans 18 amino acids. V lost 5 bases to trimming and J lost 8 bases; unmatched junction nucleotides: 12. The chain recombines TRBV27 with TRBJ2-2, with TRBD2 identical over 15 bases. The source of this sequence is an adult with an advanced solid tumor such as melanoma, head and neck, liver or kidney cancer. The sequences come from CD4+ or CD8+ T cells sorted from blood, collected in a trial of the OX40 agonist ivuxolimab. CDR3 DNA: TGTGCCAGCAGTCCCCTCGGACTAGCGGGAGGGCCGCGTGGGGAGCTGTTTTTT. As protein: CASSPLGLAGGPRGELFF.